These T cell receptor beta chains were read from a single sample in a study of blood T cell repertoires in COVID-19. Some clones are missing from TCRdb's copy, which holds only in-frame ones; the method was immunoSEQ multiplex PCR. The table lists roughly 41,000 clones, about 86% of them singletons, with just over 3% in the top ten. The sample taken for sequencing was PBMCs or T cells enriched from blood (not recorded which). The receptors stem from a woman between 45 and 60 years old who had recovered from COVID-19. The CDR3 runs from the conserved cysteine through the conserved F or W. The D gene is left open where the match is weak. A clone size is listed for some rows: how often the clone was seen (once, few, many), or a class if it is expanded.

size | J | D | V | DNA | CDR3
. | TRBJ1-1 | TRBD1 | TRBV19 | TGTGCCAGTAGTGGACAGGGCGACACTGAAGCTTTCTTT | CASSGQGDTEAFF
. | TRBJ1-1 | TRBD1 | TRBV29-1 | TGCAGCGTCGGGACAGTCTTGACCCGAGAAGCTTTCTTT | CSVGTVLTREAFF
. | TRBJ2-7 | TRBD1 | TRBV6-5 | TGTGCCAGCAGTTACTCAACTCCGGGACAGGGATCTGAGCAGTACTTC | CASSYSTPGQGSEQYF
. | TRBJ2-2 | . | TRBV7-2 | TGTGCCAGCAGCTTGAGGATCGCCGGGGAGCTGTTTTTT | CASSLRIAGELFF
. | TRBJ2-7 | . | TRBV2 | TGTGCCAGCAGTAGACTCTACGAGCAGTACTTC | CASSRLYEQYF
. | TRBJ2-2 | TRBD1 | TRBV27 | TGTGCCAGCAGGGCTACAGGGGGCTTAAACACCGGGGAGCTGTTTTTT | CASRATGGLNTGELFF
. | TRBJ2-1 | . | TRBV18 | TGTGCCAGCTCACGATCCCTACAGGACAGCCTCGGCAATGAGCAGTTCTTC | CASSRSLQDSLGNEQFF
. | TRBJ2-7 | TRBD2 | TRBV5-4 | TGTGCCAGCAGCTTGGGGGGCTATTGGCGGGAGGGTAAATACGAGCAGTACTTC | CASSLGGYWREGKYEQYF
. | TRBJ2-7 | TRBD1 | TRBV6-1 | TGTGCCAGCAGTGAGGGGACAGGGGGCCCCTACGAGCAGTACTTC | CASSEGTGGPYEQYF
. | TRBJ2-5 | . | TRBV29-1 | TGCAGCGTGGGGGGATCGCCTCCGGCGTTTCAAGAGACCCAGTACTTC | CSVGGSPPAFQETQYF
. | TRBJ2-3 | . | TRBV7-9 | TGTGCCAGCAGCGGAATGAACAGGGTGGCCACAGATACGCAGTATTTT | CASSGMNRVATDTQYF
few | TRBJ1-1 | . | TRBV6-1 | TGTGCCAGCAGTGCAATCTTCTTGACACCGAACACTGAAGCTTTCTTT | CASSAIFLTPNTEAFF
. | TRBJ2-7 | . | TRBV3-1/TRBV3-2 | TGTGCCAGCAGCCAAGACAAGATAGACAGGAAGGCGGACTACGAGCAGTACTTC | CASSQDKIDRKADYEQYF
few | TRBJ1-1 | TRBD1 | TRBV19 | TGTGCCAGTAGTACAGACAGGGCCCGAATGAACACTGAAGCTTTCTTT | CASSTDRARMNTEAFF
few | TRBJ2-7 | . | TRBV9 | TGTGCCAGCAGCGTAGCGACGGGCTACGAGCAGTACTTC | CASSVATGYEQYF
. | TRBJ2-2 | TRBD2 | TRBV9 | TGTGCCAGCAGCGTAGCTAAGCGGGAGGCACGGGAGCTGTTTTTT | CASSVAKREARELFF
. | TRBJ1-1 | . | TRBV6-5 | TGTGCCAGCAGTTACTTCGGGAGCGGCACTGAAGCTTTCTTT | CASSYFGSGTEAFF
. | TRBJ2-3 | TRBD2 | TRBV4-1 | TGCGCCAGCAGCCAACGGACTAGCGGGAGCACAGATACGCAGTATTTT | CASSQRTSGSTDTQYF
. | TRBJ1-1 | TRBD1 | TRBV4-3 | TGCGCCAGCAGCCAAGATATAGGGACAGGGAGCCCTGAAGCTTTCTTT | CASSQDIGTGSPEAFF
. | TRBJ2-4 | TRBD1 | TRBV5-1 | TGCGCCAGCAGCTTGTCAGGGACAGGCGGCATTCAGTACTTC | CASSLSGTGGIQYF
. | TRBJ2-3 | . | TRBV7-2 | TGTGCCAGCAGCTTAATTTCTGCGCACGCAGATACGCAGTATTTT | CASSLISAHADTQYF
. | TRBJ2-3 | TRBD1 | TRBV30 | TGTGCCTGGAGTGTGGACAGGGGAATTGATACGCAGTATTTT | CAWSVDRGIDTQYF
. | TRBJ1-3 | . | TRBV28 | TGTGCCAGCAGTTTAGTACAGGGTGGAAACACCATATATTTT | CASSLVQGGNTIYF
. | TRBJ2-1 | TRBD1 | TRBV11-2 | TGTGCCAGCCGACTACAGGGGGCAGGGGAGCAGTTCTTC | CASRLQGAGEQFF